Below, 17 T cell receptor beta chains from the same sample are listed, as sequenced in a study of shared clonotypes between healthy human individuals. Positively selected for CCR7, the CD45RO-negative cells used as naive CD8 cells excluded terminally differentiated effector memory CD45RA+ cells. The table came from immunoSEQ multiplex PCR; TCRdb's copy has only in-frame clones and leaves some out. The data hold around 2,000,000 clones, with around 93% observed a single time. What was sequenced was naive CD8+ T cells from PBMCs. The origin of the receptors is a man younger than 35 in good health. Some clones in this sample may be carry-over from other donors' samples.

The CDR3 coding sequence is TGTGCCAGCAGAATCACAGAGTATAGCAATCAGCCCCAGCATTTT. Protein: CASRITEYSNQPQHF. The rearrangement joins TRBV27 to TRBJ1-5; D is undetermined. V lost 6 bases and J lost 0, with 12 bases in between. Looked up from germline, CDR1 is MNHEY and CDR2 is SMNVEV (reference sequence). The CDR3 has 15 amino acids.

As DNA, the CDR3 is TGCGCCAGCAGCCCCCCTCCCCGAGTGGCGGGAGGTTACGAGCAGTACTTC. It yields the protein CASSPPPRVAGGYEQYF. This sequence joins TRBV4-1 and TRBJ2-7, with 8 positions matching TRBD2. The germline CDR1 and CDR2 sequences are MGHRA and YSYEKL. This CDR3 contains 17 residues. V lost 4 bases and J lost 4; bases outside the gene matches: 15.

The chain is built from TRBV27 and TRBJ2-4; 10 bases align to TRBD1. Germline loops: CDR1 MNHEY, CDR2 SMNVEV (reference sequence). The CDR3 runs 17 residues. The V gene end was trimmed by 8 bases and the J gene end by 0 bases; junction bases not matched to a gene: 10. This CDR3 is CASRDRGSGRAKNIQYF. In DNA form, the CDR3 reads TGTGCCAGCCGGGACAGGGGATCGGGTAGAGCCAAAAACATTCAGTACTTC.

The chain is built from TRBV25-1 and TRBJ1-1; D possibly corresponds to TRBD1 (5 bases). CDR1 MGHDK and CDR2 SYGVNS come from the germline V gene. V lost 1 base and J 4 bases, leaving 13 bases between the germline ends. The CDR3 consists of 15 residues. The DNA for the CDR3 is TGTGCCAGCAGTGAATTGAGCACAGGTTCCACTGAAGCTTTCTTT. Its translation: CASSELSTGSTEAFF.

The V call is TRBV28, the J call TRBJ1-5; the match to TRBD1 covers 11 bases. The J segment lost 3 bases and the V segment lost 6 bases, leaving 7 bases of the junction unmatched. Germline assignment: CDR1 MDHEN and CDR2 SYDVKM. The CDR3 sequence is 16 residues long. The CDR3 loop is CASSFWDRGSNQPQHF. The CDR3 DNA follows: TGTGCCAGCAGCTTCTGGGACAGGGGGTCCAATCAGCCCCAGCATTTT.

The J gene is TRBJ2-6, the V gene TRBV4-3; D may be TRBD2 (5 bases). The ends were cut back, 0 bases at V and 2 bases at J, with 11 bases in the middle. This CDR3 comprises 17 residues. The V gene's germline CDR1 is LGHNA and CDR2 YSLEER. CDR3 DNA sequence: TGCGCCAGCAGCCAAGACAGGCGGGTCACTGGGGCCAACGTCCTGACTTTC. Translating it yields CASSQDRRVTGANVLTF.

This clone was recorded once. CDR3 loop: CASSVNGLAKNIQYF. The CDR3 coding sequence is TGTGCCAGCAGCGTAAACGGACTAGCCAAAAACATTCAGTACTTC. The J gene is TRBJ2-4, the V gene TRBV9, with D maybe TRBD2 (5 bases). The germline V and J ends were trimmed by 1 base and 0 bases, with 8 bases remaining between them. Germline V gene lookup returns CDR1 SGDLS and CDR2 YYNGEE. This CDR3 is 15 amino acids long.

The V and J genes are TRBV27 and TRBJ2-7; possible D gene TRBD1, 6 bases. This CDR3 has 14 amino acids. V lost 3 bases to trimming and J lost 5 bases, with 14 bases between them. Germline-derived CDR1 and CDR2 are MNHEY and SMNVEV (reference sequence). The CDR3 is CASSFVGGGDEQYF. As DNA, the CDR3 is TGTGCCAGCAGTTTCGTAGGGGGTGGCGACGAGCAGTACTTC.

V is TRBV28 and J is TRBJ1-1, with TRBD1 identical over 7 bases. The trim removed 5 bases at V and 3 bases at J, leaving 9 bases unmatched. The germline V gene has CDR1 MDHEN and CDR2 SYDVKM. The CDR3 is made up of 15 amino acids. CDR3 protein: CASSGVQGGDTEAFF. The CDR3 region has the DNA TGTGCCAGCAGTGGGGTCCAGGGGGGGGACACTGAAGCTTTCTTT.

V and J are TRBV11-2 and TRBJ2-7; a possible D gene is TRBD1 (6 bases). Germline CDR1 is SGHAT and CDR2 is FQNNGV. There are 15 residues in the CDR3. Trimming removed 5 bases from V and 6 bases from J, with 20 bases in between. Written as DNA, the CDR3 is TGTGCCAGCAGCATAACACAGGACAGTTACATCGAGCAGTACTTC. Its translation is CASSITQDSYIEQYF. The variable domain in full, completed from reference TRBV11-2 and TRBJ2-7, reads EAGVAQSPRYKIIEKRQSVAFWCNPISGHATLYWYQQILGQGPKLLIQFQNNGVVDDSQLPKDRFSAERLKGVDSTLKIQPAKLEDSAVYLCASSITQDSYIEQYFGPGTRLTVT.

In this sample, this clone turned up a few times. The chain employs TRBV6-5 and TRBJ1-5, with D unclear. CDR1 and CDR2 from the germline V gene are MNHEY and SVGAGI. Trimming stripped 0 bases from V and 3 bases from J, with 6 bases between. The CDR3 sequence is 14 residues long. CDR3 in DNA: TGTGCCAGCAGTTACTCGAGTTACAATCAGCCCCAGCATTTT. This encodes CASSYSSYNQPQHF.

The chain couples TRBV13 to TRBJ2-2, with unresolved D. V was cut by 2 bases and J by 6 bases, with 7 bases left in between. The CDR3 length is 13 residues. Germline assignment: CDR1 PRHDT and CDR2 FYEKMQ (reference sequence). DNA for the CDR3: TGTGCCAGCAGCTTATCGCAGGCCGGGGAGCTGTTTTTT. Its protein is CASSLSQAGELFF.

The chain is built from TRBV28 and TRBJ2-2; TRBD2 matches 7 bases. Trimming at V came to 6 bases and at J to 1 base, leaving 14 bases not matched to a gene. The CDR3 runs to 18 residues. The germline V gene has CDR1 MDHEN and CDR2 SYDVKM. CDR3 loop: CASRPGPLAVGNTGELFF. CDR3 DNA sequence: TGTGCCAGCAGACCAGGCCCGCTAGCGGTAGGGAACACCGGGGAGCTGTTTTTT.

The rearrangement uses TRBV5-1 and TRBJ2-1; TRBD2 agrees at 14 bases. This CDR3 is built from 16 residues. J gave up 4 bases and V 4 bases, and 4 bases lay outside the gene matches. Per the germline V gene, CDR1 is SGHRS and CDR2 is YFSETQ. CDR3 loop: CASSGGLAGAYNEQFF. CDR3 nucleotides: TGCGCCAGCAGCGGGGGACTAGCGGGAGCATACAATGAGCAGTTCTTC.

The chain joins TRBV5-4 to TRBJ2-7; TRBD2 might be the D (5 bases). V was clipped by 0 bases and J by 4 bases, with 17 bases between them. Germline CDR1 reads SGHNT; CDR2 reads YYREEE (reference sequence). This CDR3 spans 16 amino acids. This CDR3 reads CASSLVGGPEEYEQYF. For the CDR3, the DNA is TGTGCCAGCAGCTTGGTCGGCGGGCCCGAAGAATACGAGCAGTACTTC.

This chain links TRBV27 with TRBJ2-7; D uncertain. Germline CDR1 reads MNHEY; CDR2 reads SMNVEV (reference sequence). The length of the CDR3 is 14 residues. V was pared by 3 bases and J by 4 bases, with 13 bases between. CDR3 sequence reads: CASSFASSNYEQYF. DNA of the CDR3: TGTGCCAGCAGTTTTGCGTCTTCCAATTACGAGCAGTACTTC.

V is TRBV12-5 and J is TRBJ2-4, with a possible D match to TRBD2 (5 bases). The CDR3 sequence is 18 residues long. Per germline, CDR1 LGHNT and CDR2 FRNRAP. Trimming left V 1 base short and J 0 bases short, with 16 bases between. The CDR3 spells CASGLGRTQPEAKNIQYF. The CDR3 DNA reads TGTGCTAGTGGTTTGGGGAGGACGCAACCTGAAGCCAAAAACATTCAGTACTTC.